The clone carrying this T cell receptor beta chain showed up just a few times. Its antigen is currently unknown. This entry is derived from a study of shared clonotypes between healthy human individuals. Sequenced by immunoSEQ multiplex PCR; TCRdb stores in-frame clones only, minus some. The sample has some 790,000 clones; roughly 72% are singletons. General observations from the study: When naive CD4 clonotypes were compared across several donors, about 4.9% were shared.

The authors divided CD4+ cells into CD45RA+ naive and CD45RA-negative memory subsets. From germline, CDR1 is MNHEY and CDR2 SVGAGI. CDR3 length: 13 amino acids. V lost 5 bases and J lost 8, with 15 bases in between. The gene calls are TRBV6-5 and TRBJ1-2; D is unresolved. This TCR was recovered from a woman aged 25 to 45 in good health. Sequences were obtained from memory CD4+ T cells sorted from blood. Regarding subset: CD45RA-negative fraction. The CDR3 sequence is CASSASNFGGYTF. In DNA, the CDR3 is TGTGCCAGCAGTGCATCCAACTTTGGGGGCTACACCTTC.